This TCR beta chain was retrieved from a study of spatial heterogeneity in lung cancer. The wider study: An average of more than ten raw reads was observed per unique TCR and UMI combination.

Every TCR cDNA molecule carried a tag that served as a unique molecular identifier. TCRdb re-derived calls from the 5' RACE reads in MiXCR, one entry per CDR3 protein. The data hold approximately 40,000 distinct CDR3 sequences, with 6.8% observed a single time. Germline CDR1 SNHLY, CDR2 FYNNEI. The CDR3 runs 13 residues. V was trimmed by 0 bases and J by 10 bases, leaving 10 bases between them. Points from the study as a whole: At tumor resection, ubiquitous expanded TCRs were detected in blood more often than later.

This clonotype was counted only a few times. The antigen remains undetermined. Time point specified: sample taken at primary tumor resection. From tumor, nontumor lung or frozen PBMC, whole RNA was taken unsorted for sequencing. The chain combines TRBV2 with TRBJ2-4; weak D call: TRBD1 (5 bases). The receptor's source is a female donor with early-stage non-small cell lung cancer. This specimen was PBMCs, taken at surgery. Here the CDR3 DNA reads TGTGCCAGCAGTGAAGCCAGGCCAGGGATTCAGTACTTC. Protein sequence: CASSEARPGIQYF.